This T cell receptor beta chain appears in the sequencing data of a study of cytomegalovirus exposure and HLA in healthy donors. Study-wide context: HLA-typed donors were the source of approximately 85 million unique TCRs, which an early data release held.

About this clone itself: As yet, its antigen is unknown.

The PCR was carried out with 60 Vbeta primers and 13 Jbeta primers. Using immunoSEQ multiplex PCR, the repertoire was profiled, and TCRdb retains in-frame clones only, with some absent. Here the sample spans around 120,000 clones, approximately 80% being singletons. The CDR3 extends over 16 amino acids. CDR1 and CDR2 from the germline V gene are SGHNT and YENEEA. Losses at the gene ends were 1 base for V and 2 bases for J; bases not matched to a gene: 4. Whole-study results and caveats: In an earlier analysis, most TCR beta V segments were productive about 87% or about 30% of the time. The authors listed around 150 TCR beta chains as cytomegalovirus-associated.

The sequence came from a woman in her 40s in good health and CMV-seropositive. This chain links TRBV11-3 with TRBJ2-2; 7 nucleotides line up with TRBD1. The sample was PBMCs. The CDR3 spells CASSLGTGVNTGELFF. The CDR3 region has the DNA TGTGCCAGCAGCTTAGGTACAGGGGTTAACACCGGGGAGCTGTTTTTT.